This T cell receptor beta chain was documented in a study of blood T cell repertoires in COVID-19. Recovery meant two consecutive negative NP/OP PCR tests, professional clearance, or resolved symptoms. This clone was detected once. Germline CDR1 and CDR2: SGHAT and FQNNGV. The CDR3 sequence is 17 residues long. Trimming took 2 bases from V and 4 from J; bases not matched to a gene: 13. Assay: immunoSEQ multiplex PCR; the TCRdb copy retains only in-frame clones and omits some. The sample records about 200,000 clones, roughly four fifths being singletons. This receptor was obtained from a middle-aged man who had recovered from COVID-19. The rearrangement joins TRBV11-2 to TRBJ2-7; 8 bases match TRBD2. Material: PBMCs or T cells enriched from blood (not recorded which). The CDR3 bases are TGTGCCAGCAGCTTAAAAAACCCGTTCGGGGGGGTGTACGAGCAGTACTTC. Protein sequence: CASSLKNPFGGVYEQYF.